Listed here are 26 T cell receptor beta chains from one sample, sequenced in a study of T-cell memory formation after mild COVID-19. TCRdb re-called the 5' RACE reads through MiXCR, storing one row per CDR3 protein. The profile shows 540,000 or so distinct CDR3 sequences, approximately 20% of them singletons. Specimen: PBMCs or a T cell subset sorted from them (not recorded which). These receptors originate from an adult woman who had mild COVID-19 (a few samples of this study predate the infection). Cell type and time point are not known.

This clonotype has at least ten counts. The V and J genes are TRBV7-9 and TRBJ2-7; 8 bases fit TRBD2. Germline V gene sequence: CDR1 SEHNR, CDR2 FQNEAQ (reference sequence). This CDR3 spans 15 amino acids. J lost 5 bases, V lost 0 bases, and 6 bases had no gene match. The DNA of the CDR3 is TGTGCCAGCAGCTTAGCTAGCGGGATTTTCCACGAGCAGTACTTC. Translated, it gives CASSLASGIFHEQYF.

A few counts support this clonotype. J is TRBJ1-6 and V is TRBV5-8; D may be TRBD1 (5 bases). The CDR3 has 14 amino acids. V gave up 4 bases and J gave up 9 bases, with 14 bases separating them. Germline CDR1 reads SGHTS; CDR2 reads YDEGEE. For the CDR3, the DNA is TGTGCCAGCAGCCAAGGGACGGACGGTTCACCCCTCCACTTT. It encodes CASSQGTDGSPLHF.

This sequence joins TRBV20-1 and TRBJ2-3; D not resolved. From germline, CDR1 is DFQATT and CDR2 SNEGSKA (reference sequence). V was trimmed by 4 bases and J by 1 base, leaving 12 bases between them. The CDR3 length is 14 residues. This chain's CDR3 is CSATQWGGTDTQYF. The CDR3, as DNA: TGCAGTGCTACCCAATGGGGTGGCACAGATACGCAGTATTTT.

The chain couples TRBV24-1 to TRBJ1-4; 7 bases match TRBD1. This CDR3 contains 16 residues. Germline values: CDR1 KGHDR, CDR2 SFDVKD. The ends lost 3 bases at V and 8 bases at J; junction bases unmatched: 11. CDR3 protein: CATSDTKTGKEEKLFF. CDR3 in DNA: TGTGCCACCAGTGATACGAAGACAGGGAAGGAAGAAAAACTGTTTTTT.

The sample holds a few counts of this clonotype. The rearrangement joins TRBV29-1 to TRBJ2-7, with 8 bases that match TRBD2. V trimming: 7 bases; J trimming: 1 base; junction bases outside the gene matches: 6. Germline V lookup: CDR1 SQVTM, CDR2 ANQGSEA. The CDR3 extends over 13 amino acids. As DNA, the CDR3 is TGCAGCGCCCGAGCGGGAGTTTCCTACGAGCAGTACTTC. Translating it yields CSARAGVSYEQYF.

V usage is TRBV5-1 and J usage is TRBJ2-2; D ambiguous. Germline-derived CDR1 and CDR2 are SGHRS and YFSETQ. The CDR3 totals 13 residues. The V gene lost 5 bases and the J gene lost 4 bases, with 9 bases spanning the gap. The CDR3 coding sequence is TGCGCCAGCAGGTTACAGACCACCGGGGAGCTGTTTTTT. Its protein product is CASRLQTTGELFF.

This chain connects TRBV28 to TRBJ2-3; 9 bases agree with TRBD1. The trim removed 6 bases at V and 7 bases at J, leaving 5 bases unmatched. This CDR3 is built from 13 residues. The germline V gene has CDR1 MDHEN and CDR2 SYDVKM. Here the CDR3 reads CASSYRGPNTQYF. For the CDR3, the DNA is TGTGCCAGCAGCTACAGGGGGCCTAATACGCAGTATTTT.

There are a few counts of this clonotype. The gene calls are TRBV29-1 and TRBJ2-2; weak D call: TRBD1 (6 bases). V lost 5 bases to trimming and J lost 3 bases, with 10 bases between them. Germline CDR1 and CDR2: SQVTM and ANQGSEA. This CDR3 region has 13 residues. DNA of the CDR3: TGCAGCGTTAACAGGGTGGACACCGGGGAGCTGTTTTTT. Its translation: CSVNRVDTGELFF.

The chain couples TRBV7-9 to TRBJ2-5, with TRBD1 as a possible D gene (5 bases). CDR1 and CDR2 from the germline V gene are SEHNR and FQNEAQ (reference sequence). The germline V and J ends were trimmed by 1 base and 5 bases, with 20 bases remaining between them. CDR3 length: 17 amino acids. The CDR3 region is CASSLGLGPAPGETQYF. For the CDR3, the DNA is TGTGCCAGCAGCTTAGGGTTGGGGCCTGCTCCCGGGGAGACCCAGTACTTC.

The chain has TRBV12-3 or TRBV12-4 and TRBJ1-2; 10 nucleotides align to TRBD1. This CDR3 is built from 15 residues. J was trimmed by 11 bases and V by 3 bases; bases with no gene match: 12. CDR3 DNA sequence: TGTGCCAGCAGTTTGGGGACAGGGGTGGTAGGAGGATACACCTTC. Its translation: CASSLGTGVVGGYTF.

V gene TRBV6-2 or TRBV6-3 combines with J gene TRBJ2-5, with 9 bases fitting TRBD2. Germline V lookup: CDR1 MNHEY, CDR2 SVGEGT. After removal of 2 bases from V and 0 bases from J, the junction contained 13 bases not matched to a gene. The CDR3 is made up of 19 amino acids. Written as DNA, the CDR3 is TGTGCCAGCAGTTACGTCAGCGGGGGGACTCCTGCCTACCAAGAGACCCAGTACTTC. Translated, it gives CASSYVSGGTPAYQETQYF.

The rearrangement uses TRBV30 and TRBJ2-7; D call uncertain. Germline loops: CDR1 GTSNPN, CDR2 SVGIG (reference sequence). V was cut by 3 bases and J by 6 bases, with 12 bases left in between. CDR3 size: 12 residues. The CDR3 sequence is CAWSRISAEQYF. The CDR3 DNA is TGTGCCTGGAGCCGGATTTCGGCCGAGCAGTACTTC.

The table lists this clonotype with a few counts. This chain joins TRBV10-3 and TRBJ2-1; D unclear. CDR3 size: 13 residues. Trimming cost V 0 bases and J 8 bases, with 8 bases left between them. CDR1 is ENHRY and CDR2 is SYGVKD in the germline V gene. CDR3 protein: CAISESTGDEQFF. For the CDR3, the DNA is TGTGCCATCAGTGAGTCTACTGGGGATGAGCAGTTCTTC.

This clonotype was observed a few times. This rearrangement joins TRBV15 to TRBJ2-1, with 8 bases that match TRBD2. The CDR3 runs to 17 residues. Germline CDR1 is LNHNV and CDR2 is YYDKDF (reference sequence). The V and J ends lost 1 base and 7 bases, in that order; junction bases with no gene match: 12. CDR3 DNA sequence: TGTGCCACCAGCAGAGGGGTGCTAGCGGGCTTAGGTAATGAGCAGTTCTTC. This codes for CATSRGVLAGLGNEQFF.

The chain links TRBV11-2 to TRBJ2-3; possible D gene TRBD1, 6 bases. Trimming removed 3 bases at V and 2 bases at J, with 15 bases between. The germline CDR1 and CDR2 sequences are SGHAT and FQNNGV. This CDR3 comprises 16 residues. For the CDR3, the DNA is TGTGCCAGCAGCTTCTCGATAACAGGGATCACAGATACGCAGTATTTT. Translating gives CASSFSITGITDTQYF.

V is TRBV11-3 and J is TRBJ1-5, with D possibly being TRBD1 (6 bases). This CDR3 contains 13 residues. Trimming cost V 1 base and J 9 bases, with 10 bases left between them. In germline, CDR1 is SGHNT, CDR2 YENEEA. The CDR3 nucleotides read TGTGCCAGCAGCTTAGGTCTACAGGGGCCCCAGCATTTT. This translates into CASSLGLQGPQHF. Variable domain in full (rest from reference TRBV11-3 and TRBJ1-5): EAGVVQSPRYKIIEKKQPVAFWCNPISGHNTLYWYLQNLGQGPELLIRYENEEAVDDSQLPKDRFSAERLKGVDSTLKIQPAELGDSAVYLCASSLGLQGPQHFGDGTRLSIL.

This clonotype was found once. This chain joins TRBV20-1 and TRBJ2-3; no firm D call. This CDR3 region has 14 residues. V was shortened by 4 bases and J by 2 bases, with 13 bases between the two germline ends. CDR1 and CDR2 (germline): DFQATT, SNEGSKA (reference sequence). The CDR3 sequence: CSAIRVSVTDTQYF. The CDR3 DNA sequence: TGCAGTGCTATAAGGGTCTCAGTCACAGATACGCAGTATTTT.

The chain employs TRBV5-1 and TRBJ2-3, with 7 bases matching TRBD2. The CDR3 consists of 14 residues. CDR1 SGHRS and CDR2 YFSETQ come from the germline V gene. Trimming took 3 bases from V and 9 from J; bases not matched to a gene: 10. The CDR3 spells CASSSRSSGDTQYF. The DNA of the CDR3 is TGCGCCAGCAGCTCCCGGTCCAGCGGGGACACGCAGTATTTT.

The chain carries TRBV3-1 and TRBJ2-1; 7 bases are shared with TRBD2. The V segment lost 0 bases and the J segment 8 bases; nucleotides outside the gene matches: 1. CDR1 is LGHDT, CDR2 YNNKEL, per germline (reference sequence). This CDR3 has 13 amino acids. CDR3 region: CASSQEGGYEQFF. The CDR3 nucleotides read TGTGCCAGCAGCCAAGAGGGGGGGTATGAGCAGTTCTTC.

This clonotype was recorded a few times. The junction and the germline gene differ at one end; a read error may be behind it. The chain links TRBV13 to TRBJ1-3; 7 bases agree with TRBD1. This CDR3 region has 19 residues. The germline V gene has CDR1 PRHDT and CDR2 FYEKMQ (reference sequence). The CDR3 sequence is CASSLGGAVNRGSGNTIYF. In nucleotides, the CDR3 is TGTGCCAGCAGTTTAGGGGGAGCGGTGAACAGGGGTTCTGGAAACACCATATATTTT.

The chain has TRBV6-6 and TRBJ2-5; the D call may be TRBD1 or TRBD2 (6 bases each). The CDR3 extends over 14 amino acids. V lost 8 bases, J lost 5 bases, and 18 bases lay in between. Germline loops: CDR1 MNHNY, CDR2 SVGAGI (reference sequence). CDR3 in DNA: TGTGCCAGCCGAGACTCGGGGGCGGTGGAGACCCAGTACTTC. Translated: CASRDSGAVETQYF.

This clonotype came up a few times. V is TRBV3-1 and J is TRBJ2-7, with 11 bases fitting TRBD2. V lost 6 bases to trimming and J lost 3 bases; unmatched junction nucleotides: 4. The germline gives CDR1 LGHDT, CDR2 YNNKEL (reference sequence). The CDR3 spans 14 residues. The DNA for the CDR3 is TGTGCCAGCAGACGAACTAGCGGGAGCTACGAGCAGTACTTC. Its translation: CASRRTSGSYEQYF.

This clonotype turned up a few times. The gene calls are TRBV5-1 and TRBJ2-2; D is undetermined. This CDR3 is built from 16 residues. Germline CDR1 reads SGHRS; CDR2 reads YFSETQ. The V end lost 4 bases, the J end lost 6 bases, and 19 bases lay between the germline ends. The CDR3 nucleotides read TGCGCCAGCAGCCTGGACCCCGTCGGACGTGCCGGGGAGCTGTTTTTT. Amino acids: CASSLDPVGRAGELFF.

This rearrangement joins TRBV7-9 to TRBJ2-3, with D unclear. This CDR3 contains 16 residues. Germline-derived CDR1 and CDR2 are SEHNR and FQNEAQ (reference sequence). V was cut by 5 bases and J by 0 bases, with 15 bases left in between. DNA of the CDR3: TGTGCCAGCAGCGACGTGGTTCGCTATAGCACAGATACGCAGTATTTT. Translation: CASSDVVRYSTDTQYF. Complete variable domain (other parts from reference TRBV7-9 and TRBJ2-3): DTGVSQNPRHKITKRGQNVTFRCDPISEHNRLYWYRQTLGQGPEFLTYFQNEAQLEKSRLLSDRFSAERPKGSFSTLEIQRTEQGDSAMYLCASSDVVRYSTDTQYFGPGTRLTVL.

V gene TRBV12-3 or TRBV12-4 combines with J gene TRBJ2-5; a weak D match, TRBD2 (6 bases). This CDR3 has 15 residues. V was cut by 5 bases and J by 4 bases, with 17 bases left in between. CDR3 nucleotides: TGTGCCAGCAGTCGATACCGGGGGTCAGGAGAGACCCAGTACTTC. Residues: CASSRYRGSGETQYF.

As to this clonotype: The junction does not match germline at one end; this may be a read error. The chain carries TRBV6-6 and TRBJ2-7, with a tentative D call TRBD2 (6 bases). This CDR3 contains 14 residues. In germline, CDR1 is MNHNY, CDR2 SVGAGI (reference sequence). CDR3 amino acids: CASSYLDYSFEQYF. DNA of the CDR3: TGTGCCAGCAGTTACTTGGACTATTCCTTCGAGCAGTACTTC.